This entry lists 22 T cell receptor beta chains sequenced from one sample in a study of T cell responses to AZD1222 COVID-19 vaccine. Clones were sequenced by immunoSEQ multiplex PCR, and TCRdb holds only the in-frame ones, with some missing. The table includes 96,000 or so clones, 80% to 90% detected once. Sequencing was performed on peripheral blood, taken on day 0 of AZD1222 vaccination. These receptors all come from an adult in good health.

A word on this clone: A junction end diverges from the germline sequence, so it may reflect a read error. The CDR3 reads CASRKGTGGSHEQYF. As DNA, the CDR3 is TGTGCCAGCAGAAAAGGGACAGGGGGCTCCCACGAGCAGTACTTC. The gene calls are TRBV2 and TRBJ2-7; TRBD1 matches at 12 bases. The CDR3 length is 15 residues. Germline CDR1 is SNHLY and CDR2 is FYNNEI.

The chain combines TRBV5-4 with TRBJ1-1; unclear D gene. The germline CDR1 and CDR2 sequences are SGHNT and YYREEE (reference sequence). The V and J ends lost 0 bases and 0 bases respectively, with 9 bases between them. The CDR3 loop spans 15 amino acids. This CDR3 is CASSLVGSLNTEAFF. In DNA form, the CDR3 reads TGTGCCAGCAGCTTGGTTGGCAGTTTGAACACTGAAGCTTTCTTT.

The V call is TRBV7-2, the J call TRBJ1-5, with TRBD1 as a possible D gene (5 bases). Between the trimmed V and J ends, which lost 5 bases and 3 bases, there was a span of 14 bases. Germline CDR1 SGHTA, CDR2 FQGNSA. The CDR3 sequence is 15 residues long. CDR3 DNA sequence: TGTGCCAGCAGCCCGGCGGGGGTTTACAATCAGCCCCAGCATTTT. Encoded protein: CASSPAGVYNQPQHF.

The rearrangement uses TRBV12-3 or TRBV12-4 and TRBJ1-6; unclear D gene. V was shortened by 6 bases and J by 8 bases, with 8 bases between the two germline ends. The CDR3 is 12 residues long. The CDR3 protein is CASRPSDSPLHF. Here the CDR3 DNA reads TGTGCCAGCAGACCCAGTGATTCACCCCTCCACTTT.

The chain uses TRBV2 and TRBJ1-5; 7 bases fit TRBD1. Germline assignment: CDR1 SNHLY and CDR2 FYNNEI. J lost 3 bases, V lost 9 bases, and 5 bases had no gene match. CDR3 size: 13 residues. Here the CDR3 DNA reads TGTGCCAGTGGGACAGACTACAATCAGCCCCAGCATTTT. Protein sequence: CASGTDYNQPQHF.

V usage is TRBV5-5 and J usage is TRBJ2-1, with 9 bases identical to TRBD2. The CDR3 is made up of 18 amino acids. With 0 bases clipped from V and 10 bases from J, the junction kept 17 bases outside the gene matches. The germline V gene encodes CDR1 SGHKS and CDR2 YYEKEE (reference sequence). CDR3 loop: CASSLGVSGGRSYREQFF. For the CDR3, the DNA is TGTGCCAGCAGCTTGGGTGTTAGCGGGGGACGAAGTTATAGGGAGCAGTTCTTC.

This rearrangement joins TRBV19 to TRBJ2-7; D ambiguous. This CDR3 spans 14 amino acids. V lost 1 base and J lost 3, with 10 bases in between. Per the germline V gene, CDR1 is LNHDA and CDR2 is SQIVND (reference sequence). CDR3 coding DNA: TGTGCCAGTAGTATAGGGCCGAAGAACTACGAGCAGTACTTC. Encoded protein: CASSIGPKNYEQYF.

J is TRBJ2-3 and V is TRBV6-5; the match to TRBD2 covers 7 bases. V trimming: 9 bases; J trimming: 0 bases; junction bases outside the gene matches: 6. The CDR3 extends over 14 amino acids. Germline V gives CDR1 MNHEY, CDR2 SVGAGI. The CDR3 DNA reads TGTGCCAGTAAGGGACTAACTAGCACAGATACGCAGTATTTT. This translates into CASKGLTSTDTQYF.

This clone was counted a single time. The CDR3 sequence is CASSSGTYYYGYTF. The CDR3 coding sequence is TGTGCCAGCAGTTCGGGGACCTACTACTATGGCTACACCTTC. The V gene is TRBV6-2 or TRBV6-3, the J gene TRBJ1-2; TRBD1 is a possible D gene (5 bases). The germline gives CDR1 MNHEY, CDR2 SVGEGT. V lost 4 bases to trimming and J lost 3 bases, with 12 bases between them. This CDR3 is built from 14 residues.

This chain uses TRBV14 with TRBJ1-1; TRBD1 matches at 9 bases. CDR1 SGHDN and CDR2 FVKESK come from the germline V gene. The J segment lost 1 base and the V segment lost 1 base, leaving 4 bases of the junction unmatched. The CDR3 is 16 amino acids. The DNA for the CDR3 is TGTGCCAGCAGCCAAGTGGGGACAGGGACGAACACTGAAGCTTTCTTT. It translates to CASSQVGTGTNTEAFF.

In this sample, this clone turned up once. The chain is built from TRBV4-2 and TRBJ1-1; the match to TRBD1 covers 7 bases. The J segment lost 7 bases and the V segment lost 4 bases, leaving 6 bases of the junction unmatched. Per germline, CDR1 LGHNA and CDR2 YNFKEQ. There are 13 residues in the CDR3. This CDR3 reads CASSPGQIFEAFF. For the CDR3, the DNA is TGTGCCAGCAGCCCGGGACAGATCTTTGAAGCTTTCTTT.

Of note for this clone: Compared with germline, one end of the junction differs, possibly owing to a read error. The rearrangement links TRBV9 to TRBJ1-1; a weak D match, TRBD1 (5 bases). Germline CDR1 is SGDLS and CDR2 is YYNGEE. The CDR3 covers 13 residues. The CDR3 DNA reads as TGTGCCAGCAGCGTAGGGGATAGGGACTCCTCTTACTTT. This translates into CASSVGDRDSSYF.

The V and J genes are TRBV11-1 and TRBJ1-5, with a weak D call TRBD1 (5 bases). V was clipped by 4 bases and J by 7 bases, with 17 bases between them. The CDR3 spans 15 residues. Per the germline V gene, CDR1 is SGHAT and CDR2 is FQDESV (reference sequence). The CDR3 loop is CASSSQGRIMQPQHF. The CDR3, as DNA: TGTGCCAGCAGCTCTCAGGGTAGAATAATGCAGCCCCAGCATTTT.

A single count supports this clone. J is TRBJ2-7 and V is TRBV5-5; 10 nucleotides line up with TRBD1. CDR3 length: 15 amino acids. V dropped 4 bases and J dropped 4; count of bases not matched to a gene: 8. Germline V gives CDR1 SGHKS, CDR2 YYEKEE (reference sequence). DNA for the CDR3: TGTGCCAGCAGCCCGCGGACAGGGGGTAAGTACGAGCAGTACTTC. Amino acid sequence: CASSPRTGGKYEQYF.

This sequence joins TRBV28 and TRBJ2-3, with unresolved D. V was cut by 2 bases and J by 5 bases, with 8 bases left in between. Germline CDR1 MDHEN, CDR2 SYDVKM. The CDR3 is 13 amino acids. The DNA of the CDR3 is TGTGCCAGCAGTTTAACGGCGAAAGATACGCAGTATTTT. Its translation is CASSLTAKDTQYF.

The chain recombines TRBV7-2 with TRBJ1-1, with TRBD1 as a possible D gene (6 bases). The ends were cut back, 7 bases at V and 4 bases at J, with 19 bases in the middle. The CDR3 runs to 15 residues. Germline CDR1 SGHTA, CDR2 FQGNSA. CDR3 residues: CASNPHTGLTTEAFF. Written as DNA, the CDR3 is TGTGCCAGCAATCCTCACACAGGGTTGACCACTGAAGCTTTCTTT.

V gene TRBV7-2 combines with J gene TRBJ1-5; perhaps TRBD1 as D (6 bases). Trimming removed 1 base at V and 4 bases at J, with 14 bases between. Germline-derived CDR1 and CDR2 are SGHTA and FQGNSA. This CDR3 region has 16 residues. The CDR3 coding sequence is TGTGCCAGCAGCTTAGGGGGGGCGAAGGGTAATCAGCCCCAGCATTTT. It specifies CASSLGGAKGNQPQHF.

This clone was recorded a few times. J is TRBJ1-2 and V is TRBV4-2; maybe TRBD1 (6 bases). The CDR3 spans 15 residues. Germline V gene lookup returns CDR1 LGHNA and CDR2 YNFKEQ. V was pared by 4 bases and J by 6 bases, with 18 bases between. CDR3 residues: CASSPMEGVSDGYTF. The CDR3 coding sequence is TGTGCCAGCAGCCCCATGGAGGGGGTGTCGGATGGCTACACCTTC.

The chain links TRBV2 to TRBJ2-2; 9 bases fit TRBD2. V lost 7 bases and J lost 7; bases outside the gene matches: 10. Germline V gene sequence: CDR1 SNHLY, CDR2 FYNNEI. This CDR3 spans 15 amino acids. The CDR3 here is CASMREGLSNGELFF. CDR3 nucleotides: TGTGCCAGCATGCGGGAGGGGTTGAGCAACGGGGAGCTGTTTTTT.

This chain uses TRBV19 with TRBJ2-2; no definite D call. Between the trimmed V and J ends, which lost 6 bases and 2 bases, there was a span of 13 bases. This CDR3 is 15 amino acids long. The germline V gene encodes CDR1 LNHDA and CDR2 SQIVND (reference sequence). The CDR3 is CASSLGRINTGELFF. CDR3 DNA: TGTGCCAGTAGCTTAGGACGGATTAACACCGGGGAGCTGTTTTTT.

This clone occurred a few times. The chain recombines TRBV5-1 with TRBJ1-1; D call uncertain. Germline CDR1 and CDR2: SGHRS and YFSETQ. V was trimmed by 4 bases and J by 6 bases, leaving 13 bases between them. CDR3 length: 13 amino acids. CDR3 bases: TGCGCCAGCAGCCTAAACGGGTTCTCTGAAGCTTTCTTT. Protein product: CASSLNGFSEAFF. The full variable domain, with the rest looked up from reference TRBV5-1 and TRBJ1-1, is KAGVTQTPRYLIKTRGQQVTLSCSPISGHRSVSWYQQTPGQGLQFLFEYFSETQRNKGNFPGRFSGRQFSNSRSEMNVSTLELGDSALYLCASSLNGFSEAFFGQGTRLTVV.

With respect to this clone: At one end the junction does not follow the germline gene, possibly because of a read error. The rearrangement links TRBV7-8 to TRBJ2-3; tentatively, D is TRBD2 (6 bases). The germline V gene has CDR1 SGHVS and CDR2 FQNEAQ. The CDR3 consists of 15 residues. CDR3 protein: CASSLAYTSTDTQYF. In DNA, the CDR3 is TGTGCCAGCAGCCTAGCGTATACTAGCACAGATACGCAGTATTTT.